The 11 T cell receptor beta chains below were found in one sample sequenced in a study of CD8 T cells in ankylosing spondylitis. TCRdb reprocessed the 5' RACE reads via MiXCR and lists one record per CDR3 protein. Among about 240,000 distinct CDR3 sequences listed, around 7.8% were seen once. Sequencing was carried out using blood, either unsorted or a sorted T cell fraction (not recorded which). Receptor source: a male donor with ankylosing spondylitis or in good health (not recorded which).

This clonotype occurred a few times. The chain carries TRBV9 and TRBJ2-1; TRBD2 aligns across 8 bases. CDR1 and CDR2 (germline): SGDLS, YYNGEE. The trim removed 4 bases at V and 2 bases at J, leaving 5 bases unmatched. This CDR3 has 15 amino acids. The CDR3, as DNA: TGTGCCAGCAGCCCCGGGACTAGACCCTACAATGAGCAGTTCTTC. Translation gives CASSPGTRPYNEQFF.

The table lists this clonotype with many counts. This chain links TRBV7-3 with TRBJ1-2; D might be TRBD1 (6 bases). V was cut by 5 bases and J by 4 bases, with 11 bases left in between. The CDR3 sequence is 13 residues long. Germline CDR1 SGHTA, CDR2 FQGTGA. The CDR3: CASSPGQIYGYTF. CDR3 nucleotide sequence: TGTGCCAGCAGCCCTGGACAGATCTATGGCTACACCTTC.

This clonotype was observed at least ten times. The gene calls are TRBV20-1 and TRBJ2-5; D not certain. The V end was cut by 0 bases, the J end by 1 base, with 9 bases between. The germline V gene has CDR1 DFQATT and CDR2 SNEGSKA (reference sequence). This CDR3 is built from 14 residues. In nucleotides, the CDR3 is TGCAGTGCTAGAGATTTACAGTTCCAAGAGACCCAGTACTTC. Translating it yields CSARDLQFQETQYF.

This chain joins TRBV5-1 and TRBJ2-1; 7 nucleotides line up with TRBD1. Germline V gives CDR1 SGHRS, CDR2 YFSETQ. The ends lost 0 bases at V and 10 bases at J; junction bases unmatched: 4. The CDR3 runs to 13 residues. The CDR3 nucleotides are TGCGCCAGCAGCTTGGAGGGGGCGCAAGAGCAGTTCTTC. It encodes CASSLEGAQEQFF.

This clonotype was observed at least ten times. The rearrangement links TRBV11-1 to TRBJ2-2, with 11 bases aligning to TRBD2. V dropped 0 bases and J dropped 2; count of bases not matched to a gene: 17. The CDR3 loop spans 22 amino acids. The germline V gene encodes CDR1 SGHAT and CDR2 FQDESV (reference sequence). CDR3 nucleotides: TGTGCCAGCAGCTTAGCGCTAACCCCTAGCGGGGGGTCAAAGTCTAACACCGGGGAGCTGTTTTTT. It yields the protein CASSLALTPSGGSKSNTGELFF.

This clonotype was counted ten times or more. The DNA of the CDR3 is TGTGCCAGCAGCTTATCCAGAACCAATGAGCAGTTCTTC. Translated: CASSLSRTNEQFF. The gene calls are TRBV7-3 and TRBJ2-1; D gene ambiguous. This CDR3 contains 13 residues. Between the trimmed V and J ends, which lost 2 bases and 6 bases, there was a span of 8 bases. CDR1 SGHTA and CDR2 FQGTGA come from the germline V gene. Using reference TRBV7-3 and TRBJ2-1 for the parts outside the CDR3, the full variable domain is GAGVSQTPSNKVTEKGKYVELRCDPISGHTALYWYRQSLGQGPEFLIYFQGTGAADDSGLPNDRFFAVRPEGSVSTLKIQRTERGDSAVYLCASSLSRTNEQFFGPGTRLTVL.

This clonotype showed up just a few times. The V call is TRBV7-9, the J call TRBJ1-3; D unresolved. CDR1 is SEHNR, CDR2 FQNEAQ, per germline (reference sequence). The CDR3 is 15 amino acids. V dropped 8 bases and J dropped 4 bases, with 18 bases sitting between them. This CDR3 reads CASSVSEVIGNTIYF. CDR3 DNA sequence: TGTGCCAGCTCTGTATCCGAGGTTATCGGAAACACCATATATTTT.

This clonotype has a handful of counts. The chain is built from TRBV29-1 and TRBJ2-1; 14 bases are a match to TRBD2. V was pared by 6 bases and J by 6 bases, with 4 bases of the junction left unmatched. Germline loops: CDR1 SQVTM, CDR2 ANQGSEA. The CDR3 runs to 14 residues. CDR3 residues: CSVTGTSGSNEQFF. The CDR3 DNA reads as TGCAGCGTAACCGGGACTAGCGGGAGCAATGAGCAGTTCTTC.

The DNA of the CDR3 is TGTGCCAGCAGCTTAGGGGGGCAGCCGGCTGAGACCCAGTACTTC. Protein sequence: CASSLGGQPAETQYF. The rearrangement joins TRBV7-2 to TRBJ2-5; tentative D call: TRBD1 (6 bases). CDR1 is SGHTA and CDR2 is FQGNSA in the germline V gene. V shed 1 base and J shed 5 bases, with 14 bases lying between them. The CDR3 spans 15 residues.

In this sample, this clonotype turned up many times. CDR3 coding DNA: TGTGCCAGCACCGGGGGGGACAGACGAAACACCATATATTTT. Protein sequence: CASTGGDRRNTIYF. V usage is TRBV7-8 and J usage is TRBJ1-3, with 7 bases fitting TRBD1. Losses at the gene ends were 7 bases for V and 5 bases for J; bases not matched to a gene: 8. CDR1 SGHVS and CDR2 FQNEAQ come from the germline V gene. The CDR3 is 14 residues long.

The table lists this clonotype with many counts. V gene TRBV12-3 or TRBV12-4 combines with J gene TRBJ2-1, with TRBD2 as a possible D gene (6 bases). The CDR3 consists of 17 residues. V lost 6 bases, J lost 3 bases, and 21 bases lay in between. Here the CDR3 DNA reads TGTGCCAGCAGCCAGACTAGTACGCGGGATATCTACAATGAGCAGTTCTTC. This codes for CASSQTSTRDIYNEQFF.